A selection of T cell receptor beta chains follows, all from one sample in a study of CD8 T cells in Susac syndrome. In TCRdb, the immunoSEQ multiplex PCR reads were re-called with MiXCR into one record per CDR3 protein. Of about 170,000 distinct CDR3 sequences in the sample, 95% to 97% were seen once. The specimen was CD4+ T cells from PBMCs. All receptors derive from a human donor with Susac syndrome. CDR3s leave out the opening cysteine and the closing phenylalanine or tryptophan. Fields, in order: D gene, V gene, CDR3 protein. The D gene is left open where the match is weak.

>TRBD1|TRBV4-2
TSSRGQAGANVLT
>TRBD2|TRBV11-2
ASSPRGGGADTQY
>NA|TRBV27
ASSNRGATDTQY
>NA|TRBV7-2
ASSPRQGGEQF
>NA|TRBV4-3
ASSQLGGGETQY
>TRBD2|TRBV4-3
ASSQDPGLATDTQY
>NA|TRBV9
ASSVANGPNTEAF
>NA|TRBV3-1
ASSQDSVLYGYT
>TRBD1|TRBV30
ALIPGQGFSGANVLT
>NA|TRBV3-1
ASSQAANYGYT
>NA|TRBV3-1
ASSQDVGDSPLH
>NA|TRBV9
ASSPRGGAGANVLT
>NA|TRBV3-1
ASSPSKINQPQH
>NA|TRBV20-1
SASHRGLGLYEQY
>NA|TRBV29-1
SVEFGIWDTEAF
>NA|TRBV5-1
ASSLDGAGTSNYGYT
>NA|TRBV7-6
ASSLILGYEQF
>TRBD1|TRBV30
AWSSTTTGYPWETQY
>NA|TRBV5-1
ASSSGHENTEAF
>NA|TRBV5-6
ASSFGYGYT
>NA|TRBV13
ASSLNSPWGRRVEEQY
>TRBD2|TRBV20-1
SARISSGYTDTQY
>NA|TRBV2
ASSVVPTQY
>TRBD2|TRBV4-2
ASSQTGTSGSTDTQY
>NA|TRBV5-4
ASSPQGPGSNEQF
>NA|TRBV15
ATSRDREQY
>NA|TRBV5-6
ASSRVRIKETQY
>NA|TRBV27
ASIPRAASTDTQY
>TRBD2|TRBV7-2
ASSLAGAYTGELF
>NA|TRBV28
ASSLTGGNYGYT
>TRBD2|TRBV20-1
SALAGGGETQY
>NA|TRBV30
AWWDGGWVY
>NA|TRBV20-1
SALTGARDEQF
>TRBD2|TRBV9
ASSEGLAGVENEQF
>TRBD1|TRBV7-6
ASSLAGPGQGAWETQY
>NA|TRBV29-1
SVVGGSSGNTIY
>TRBD1|TRBV29-1
SVKGQNSNQPQH
>NA|TRBV24-1
ATSSGTQETQY
>NA|TRBV29-1
SAGPGHNEQF
>NA|TRBV3-1
ASSQDGFTGAREQY
>TRBD1|TRBV5-1
ASSSERGRGTEAF
>NA|TRBV6-5
ASSRTGTAKPQH
>TRBD2|TRBV20-1
SAHLAGGYEQY
>TRBD1|TRBV5-1
ASSLAGTENSPLH
>NA|TRBV7-2
ASSWGLRGASGETQY
>NA|TRBV14
ARPRTDTQY
>NA|TRBV29-1
SINQGFLNTEAF
>NA|TRBV29-1
SVEFGSAAKSSYNEQF
>NA|TRBV4-3
ASSGGGHTEAF